The 26 T cell receptor beta chains below all came from one sample that was sequenced in a study of T-cell reconstitution after alpha-beta-depleted transplantation in children. Unique molecular identifiers were built into the TCRbeta library. TCRdb processed the PCR reads anew with MiXCR; each CDR3 protein has one entry. The sample includes about 300,000 distinct CDR3 sequences, about a tenth of them seen just once. The sequenced sample was PBMCs, obtained before TCRalphabeta/CD19-depleted stem cell transplant. The receptors were gathered from a boy in the first two years of life with acute myeloid leukemia, due to receive a stem cell transplant.

This clonotype was seen at least ten times. The chain uses TRBV2 and TRBJ1-5; possible D gene TRBD1, 5 bases. The CDR3 is 15 amino acids. The V and J ends lost 6 bases and 0 bases respectively, with 12 bases between them. CDR1 is SNHLY, CDR2 FYNNEI, per germline. This chain's CDR3 is CASRFRENSNQPQHF. The CDR3 region has the DNA TGTGCCAGCAGATTCAGGGAAAATAGCAATCAGCCCCAGCATTTT.

This clonotype appeared many times. V usage is TRBV4-2 and J usage is TRBJ2-1; D is perhaps TRBD1 or TRBD2 (6 bases each). The CDR3 has 13 amino acids. CDR1 is LGHNA and CDR2 is YNFKEQ in the germline V gene. V was pared by 3 bases and J by 10 bases, with 13 bases between. The CDR3 reads CASSHPVGGEQFF. DNA of the CDR3: TGTGCCAGCAGCCACCCGGTCGGGGGCGAGCAGTTCTTC.

This clonotype was seen a handful of times. The chain couples TRBV7-9 to TRBJ2-7, with a weak D call TRBD1 (5 bases). Trimming left V 2 bases short and J 2 bases short, with 10 bases between. Germline assignment: CDR1 SEHNR and CDR2 FQNEAQ (reference sequence). The CDR3 is made up of 14 amino acids. CDR3 nucleotide sequence: TGTGCCAGCAGCTTACAGGGCCCCGCCTACGAGCAGTACTTC. This codes for CASSLQGPAYEQYF.

The chain recombines TRBV6-5 with TRBJ2-7; D tentatively fits TRBD1 or TRBD2 (5 bases each). The V end was cut by 8 bases, the J end by 3 bases, with 14 bases between. Germline CDR1 MNHEY, CDR2 SVGAGI. The CDR3 sequence is 13 residues long. The CDR3 reads CASQIGGGYEQYF. The DNA of the CDR3 is TGTGCCAGCCAAATCGGTGGGGGCTACGAGCAGTACTTC.

This clonotype was observed at least ten times. The chain couples TRBV20-1 to TRBJ2-2; the D gene is possibly TRBD1 (5 bases). The CDR3 covers 15 residues. The germline V gene encodes CDR1 DFQATT and CDR2 SNEGSKA (reference sequence). Trimming stripped 1 base from V and 0 bases from J, with 9 bases between. This CDR3 is CSARGGRTNTGELFF. CDR3 DNA: TGCAGTGCTAGAGGGGGCAGGACGAACACCGGGGAGCTGTTTTTT.

This clonotype was recorded many times. This chain joins TRBV19 and TRBJ2-1; 8 bases agree with TRBD1. The CDR3 runs to 16 residues. The germline CDR1 and CDR2 sequences are LNHDA and SQIVND (reference sequence). The junction had 13 bases not matched to a gene; V was cut back by 6 bases and J by 6 bases. The CDR3 is CASSRSGTGGGNEQFF. The CDR3, as DNA: TGTGCCAGTAGCCGTTCCGGGACAGGTGGTGGCAATGAGCAGTTCTTC.

This clonotype was observed many times. The rearrangement uses TRBV29-1 and TRBJ1-2; a possible D gene is TRBD1 (6 bases). This CDR3 has 15 amino acids. In germline, CDR1 is SQVTM, CDR2 ANQGSEA. Trimming removed 0 bases from V and 2 bases from J, with 13 bases in between. This chain's CDR3 is CSVEEGAGGNYGYTF. The CDR3 DNA sequence: TGCAGCGTTGAAGAGGGGGCCGGGGGCAACTATGGCTACACCTTC.

This clonotype was recorded at least ten times. Written as DNA, the CDR3 is TGCGCCAGCAGTCGGACAGGGGGAACTGAAGCTTTCTTT. This gives the protein CASSRTGGTEAFF. The chain links TRBV5-1 to TRBJ1-1; TRBD1 agrees at 10 bases. The CDR3 covers 13 residues. In germline, CDR1 is SGHRS, CDR2 YFSETQ. J gave up 5 bases and V 5 bases, and 3 bases lay outside the gene matches.

The chain recombines TRBV11-1 with TRBJ2-1, with TRBD2 identical over 10 bases. The CDR3 totals 19 residues. The germline gives CDR1 SGHAT, CDR2 FQDESV (reference sequence). V dropped 3 bases and J dropped 0; count of bases not matched to a gene: 11. The CDR3 bases are TGTGCCAGCAGCTTTCGTGCTAGCGGGAGTCGGAGCTCCTACAATGAGCAGTTCTTC. It codes for CASSFRASGSRSSYNEQFF. The whole variable domain, filled in from reference TRBV11-1 and TRBJ2-1, reads EAEVAQSPRYKITEKSQAVAFWCDPISGHATLYWYRQILGQGPELLVQFQDESVVDDSQLPKDRFSAERLKGVDSTLKIQPAELGDSAMYLCASSFRASGSRSSYNEQFFGPGTRLTVL.

This clonotype was detected many times. The V call is TRBV20-1, the J call TRBJ2-1; 14 bases are shared with TRBD2. Per the germline V gene, CDR1 is DFQATT and CDR2 is SNEGSKA (reference sequence). The CDR3 has 14 residues. CDR3 bases: TGCAGCGCGATGACTAGCGGGAGGGGGAATGAGCAGTTCTTC. Protein product: CSAMTSGRGNEQFF.

At least ten counts were recorded for this clonotype. The genes are TRBV9 and TRBJ2-3; D is possibly TRBD2 (5 bases). The CDR3 covers 14 residues. Germline CDR1 and CDR2: SGDLS and YYNGEE. V was shortened by 1 base and J by 5 bases, with 11 bases between the two germline ends. The CDR3 protein is CASSVSSEGDTQYF. For the CDR3, the DNA is TGTGCCAGCAGCGTAAGTAGCGAGGGAGATACGCAGTATTTT.

This clonotype was counted many times. The chain is built from TRBV15 and TRBJ1-1; D remains ambiguous. This CDR3 has 15 amino acids. Germline V gives CDR1 LNHNV, CDR2 YYDKDF (reference sequence). V was pared by 4 bases and J by 0 bases, with 12 bases between. For the CDR3, the DNA is TGTGCCACCAGCAACTGGCCAGGAATGAACACTGAAGCTTTCTTT. Residues: CATSNWPGMNTEAFF.

The chain recombines TRBV7-9 with TRBJ2-3, with TRBD1 identical over 7 bases. Trimming removed 3 bases from V and 2 bases from J; junction bases left unmatched: 8. In germline, CDR1 is SEHNR, CDR2 FQNEAQ (reference sequence). The CDR3 totals 16 residues. CDR3 sequence (DNA): TGTGCCAGCAGCTTGTCACCGGGACAGCCCACAGATACGCAGTATTTT. As protein: CASSLSPGQPTDTQYF.

This clonotype was detected ten times or more. The chain carries TRBV5-1 and TRBJ2-1; 7 nucleotides agree with TRBD2. V lost 0 bases, J lost 6 bases, and 6 bases stayed unmatched. The CDR3 has 15 amino acids. Germline loops: CDR1 SGHRS, CDR2 YFSETQ. The CDR3 is CASSLGGRGSNEQFF. DNA of the CDR3: TGCGCCAGCAGCTTGGGCGGGAGAGGGTCCAATGAGCAGTTCTTC.

This clonotype was picked up a small number of times. The V and J genes are TRBV28 and TRBJ2-7; D possibly corresponds to TRBD1 (5 bases). Trimming cost V 5 bases and J 2 bases, with 13 bases left between them. The CDR3 runs 14 residues. CDR1 MDHEN and CDR2 SYDVKM come from the germline V gene. The CDR3: CASSPSQDPYEQYF. CDR3 DNA sequence: TGTGCCAGCAGTCCGTCACAGGACCCCTACGAGCAGTACTTC.

The gene calls are TRBV2 and TRBJ2-3, with D possibly TRBD2 on 5 matching bases. The CDR3 is made up of 18 amino acids. The V end was cut by 0 bases, the J end by 2 bases, with 18 bases between. The V gene's germline CDR1 is SNHLY and CDR2 FYNNEI. CDR3 coding DNA: TGTGCCAGCAGTGAAGCTTTATCCACTAGAGGCTCCACAGATACGCAGTATTTT. It encodes CASSEALSTRGSTDTQYF.

Many counts were recorded for this clonotype. This chain connects TRBV10-3 to TRBJ2-4; 9 nucleotides line up with TRBD1. The length of the CDR3 is 13 residues. Looked up from germline, CDR1 is ENHRY and CDR2 is SYGVKD. Trimming removed 6 bases from V and 7 bases from J; junction bases left unmatched: 4. The CDR3 DNA sequence: TGTGCCATCAGCCGAGGACAGGGGAACATTCAGTACTTC. It yields the protein CAISRGQGNIQYF.

The rearrangement uses TRBV12-3 or TRBV12-4 and TRBJ1-2; unclear D gene. Between the trimmed V and J ends, which lost 6 bases and 2 bases, there was a span of 10 bases. This CDR3 region has 13 residues. CDR3 DNA: TGTGCCAGCAGCAAGGGCCCAAACTATGGCTACACCTTC. Protein sequence: CASSKGPNYGYTF.

CDR3: CASRRTSGSRDNEQFF. The CDR3 bases are TGTGCCAGCAGGCGGACTAGCGGGAGTCGAGACAATGAGCAGTTCTTC. The V gene is TRBV5-4, the J gene TRBJ2-1; 13 nucleotides match TRBD2. CDR3 length: 16 amino acids. Germline loops: CDR1 SGHNT, CDR2 YYREEE (reference sequence). J gave up 5 bases and V 5 bases, and 7 bases lay outside the gene matches.

This chain's CDR3 is CSAREGSSANYGYTF. The CDR3 DNA follows: TGCAGTGCTAGAGAGGGATCGAGCGCTAACTATGGCTACACCTTC. This chain joins TRBV20-1 and TRBJ1-2, with D unclear. Per the germline V gene, CDR1 is DFQATT and CDR2 is SNEGSKA (reference sequence). This CDR3 contains 15 residues. V dropped 0 bases and J dropped 0 bases, with 11 bases sitting between them.

Ten or more counts support this clonotype. J is TRBJ2-5 and V is TRBV5-6; no clear D. Germline V gene data show CDR1 as SGHDT and CDR2 as YYEEEE. The CDR3 covers 15 residues. Trimming took off 5 bases at V and 4 bases at J, with 18 bases between the two ends. The CDR3 nucleotides are TGTGCCAGCAGAATCGGAAGTCTGGCCCCAGAGACCCAGTACTTC. It specifies CASRIGSLAPETQYF.

The gene calls are TRBV12-3 or TRBV12-4 and TRBJ1-5, with a possible D match to TRBD1 (6 bases). Trimming removed 9 bases from V and 7 bases from J, with 16 bases in between. This CDR3 contains 13 residues. The CDR3 protein is CASGGGPGQPQHF. CDR3 sequence (DNA): TGTGCCAGTGGCGGGGGGCCAGGACAGCCCCAGCATTTT.

This clonotype has ten or more counts. The V call is TRBV7-9, the J call TRBJ1-1, with D perhaps TRBD1 (5 bases). Trimming removed 3 bases at V and 2 bases at J, with 10 bases between. This CDR3 has 14 residues. Germline values: CDR1 SEHNR, CDR2 FQNEAQ (reference sequence). The CDR3 nucleotides read TGTGCCAGCAGCTTGGGGCCGGGCAACACTGAAGCTTTCTTT. It encodes CASSLGPGNTEAFF.

Ten or more counts support this clonotype. The chain is built from TRBV6-1 and TRBJ2-2, with TRBD2 as a possible D gene (6 bases). V lost 7 bases to trimming and J lost 8 bases, with 20 bases between them. Germline CDR1 is MNHNS and CDR2 is SASEGT. This CDR3 is built from 15 residues. CDR3: CASTTPGTPGGELFF. The CDR3 nucleotides are TGTGCCAGCACCACACCGGGGACTCCCGGGGGGGAGCTGTTTTTT.

The table lists this clonotype with many counts. The V and J genes are TRBV28 and TRBJ2-7; 8 positions agree with TRBD1. CDR1 is MDHEN, CDR2 SYDVKM, per germline. Trimming at V came to 3 bases and at J to 3 bases, leaving 4 bases not matched to a gene. This CDR3 contains 14 residues. The CDR3: CASSFLTGGYEQYF. CDR3 nucleotide sequence: TGTGCCAGCAGTTTCCTTACAGGGGGCTACGAGCAGTACTTC.

This clonotype was recorded many times. The gene calls are TRBV12-3 or TRBV12-4 and TRBJ2-3, with D perhaps TRBD1 (5 bases). V shed 2 bases and J shed 5 bases, with 20 bases lying between them. CDR3 length: 17 amino acids. CDR3 loop: CASSLRPILGQGDTQYF. The DNA of the CDR3 is TGTGCCAGCAGTTTAAGACCAATTTTAGGACAAGGAGATACGCAGTATTTT.